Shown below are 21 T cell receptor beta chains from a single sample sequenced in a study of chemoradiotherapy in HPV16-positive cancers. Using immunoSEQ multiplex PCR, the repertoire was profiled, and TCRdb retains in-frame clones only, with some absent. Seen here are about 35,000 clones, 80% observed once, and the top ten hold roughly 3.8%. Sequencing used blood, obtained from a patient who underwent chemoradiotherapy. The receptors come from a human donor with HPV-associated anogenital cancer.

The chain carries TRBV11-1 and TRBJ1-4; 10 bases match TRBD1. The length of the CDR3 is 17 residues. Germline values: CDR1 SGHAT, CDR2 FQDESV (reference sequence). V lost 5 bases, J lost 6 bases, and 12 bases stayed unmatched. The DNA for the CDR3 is TGTGCCAGCAGCACCCGAGACAGGGGGCGGGGGTATGAAAAACTGTTTTTT. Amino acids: CASSTRDRGRGYEKLFF.

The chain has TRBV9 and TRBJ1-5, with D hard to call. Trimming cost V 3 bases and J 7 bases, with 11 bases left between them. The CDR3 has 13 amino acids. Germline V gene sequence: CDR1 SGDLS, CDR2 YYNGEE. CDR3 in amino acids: CASSGEGRQPQHF. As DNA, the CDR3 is TGTGCCAGCAGCGGAGAAGGGCGGCAGCCCCAGCATTTT.

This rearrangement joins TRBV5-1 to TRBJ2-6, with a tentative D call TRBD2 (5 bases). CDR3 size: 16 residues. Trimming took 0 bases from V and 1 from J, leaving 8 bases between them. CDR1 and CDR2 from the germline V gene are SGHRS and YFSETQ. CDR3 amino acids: CASSLGRGSGANVLTF. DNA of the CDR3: TGCGCCAGCAGCTTGGGTCGGGGATCTGGGGCCAACGTCCTGACTTTC.

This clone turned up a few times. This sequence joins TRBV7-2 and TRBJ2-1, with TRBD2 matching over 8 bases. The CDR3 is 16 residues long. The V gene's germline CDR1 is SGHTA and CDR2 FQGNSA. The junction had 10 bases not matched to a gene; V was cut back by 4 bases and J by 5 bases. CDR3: CASSSGGGRRNNEQFF. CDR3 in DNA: TGTGCCAGCAGCTCAGGCGGGGGGCGTCGAAACAATGAGCAGTTCTTC.

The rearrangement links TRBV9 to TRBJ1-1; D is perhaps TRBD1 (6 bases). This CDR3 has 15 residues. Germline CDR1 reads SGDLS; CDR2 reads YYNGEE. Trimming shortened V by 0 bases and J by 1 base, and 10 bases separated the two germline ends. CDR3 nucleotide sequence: TGTGCCAGCAGCGTAGCAACAGGGCAGAACACTGAAGCTTTCTTT. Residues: CASSVATGQNTEAFF.

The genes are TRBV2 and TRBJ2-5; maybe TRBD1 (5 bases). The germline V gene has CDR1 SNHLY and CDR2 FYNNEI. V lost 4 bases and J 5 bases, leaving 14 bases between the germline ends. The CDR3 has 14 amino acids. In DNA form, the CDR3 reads TGTGCCAGCAGTGTAACGTTACCAGGGGAGACCCAGTACTTC. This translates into CASSVTLPGETQYF.

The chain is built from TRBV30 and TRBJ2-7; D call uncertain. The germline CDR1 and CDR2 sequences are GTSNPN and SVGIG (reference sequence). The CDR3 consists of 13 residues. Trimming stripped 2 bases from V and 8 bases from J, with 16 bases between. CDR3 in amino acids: CAWSPQMGPKQYF. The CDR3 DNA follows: TGTGCCTGGAGTCCCCAAATGGGCCCCAAGCAGTACTTC.

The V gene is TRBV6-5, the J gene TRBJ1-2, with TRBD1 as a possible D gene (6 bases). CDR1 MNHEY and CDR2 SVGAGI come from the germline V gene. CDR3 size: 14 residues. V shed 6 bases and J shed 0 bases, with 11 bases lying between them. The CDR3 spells CASSLQGANYGYTF. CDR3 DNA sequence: TGTGCCAGCAGCTTACAGGGAGCTAACTATGGCTACACCTTC.

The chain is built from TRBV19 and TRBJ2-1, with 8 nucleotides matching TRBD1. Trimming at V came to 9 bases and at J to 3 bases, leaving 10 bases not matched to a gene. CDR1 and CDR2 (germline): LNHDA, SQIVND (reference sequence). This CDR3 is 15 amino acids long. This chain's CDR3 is CASQETGASYNEQFF. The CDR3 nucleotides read TGTGCCAGCCAGGAGACAGGGGCCAGCTACAATGAGCAGTTCTTC.

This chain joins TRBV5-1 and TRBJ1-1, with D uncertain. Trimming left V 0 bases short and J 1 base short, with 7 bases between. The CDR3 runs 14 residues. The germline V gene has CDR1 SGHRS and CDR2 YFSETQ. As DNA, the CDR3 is TGCGCCAGCAGCTTGGGGAAATGGAACACTGAAGCTTTCTTT. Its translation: CASSLGKWNTEAFF.

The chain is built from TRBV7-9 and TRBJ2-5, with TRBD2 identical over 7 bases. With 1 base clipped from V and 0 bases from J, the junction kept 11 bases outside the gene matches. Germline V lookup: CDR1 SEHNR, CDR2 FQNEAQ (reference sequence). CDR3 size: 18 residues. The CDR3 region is CASSLGRKVGGDQETQYF. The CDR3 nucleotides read TGTGCCAGCAGCTTAGGAAGGAAGGTGGGAGGGGACCAAGAGACCCAGTACTTC.

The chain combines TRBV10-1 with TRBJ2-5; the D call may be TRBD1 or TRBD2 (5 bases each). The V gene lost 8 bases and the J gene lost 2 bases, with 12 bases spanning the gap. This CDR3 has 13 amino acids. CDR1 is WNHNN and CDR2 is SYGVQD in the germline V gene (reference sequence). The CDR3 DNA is TGCGCCAGCGCCGGGACCGATCAAGAGACCCAGTACTTC. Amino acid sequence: CASAGTDQETQYF.

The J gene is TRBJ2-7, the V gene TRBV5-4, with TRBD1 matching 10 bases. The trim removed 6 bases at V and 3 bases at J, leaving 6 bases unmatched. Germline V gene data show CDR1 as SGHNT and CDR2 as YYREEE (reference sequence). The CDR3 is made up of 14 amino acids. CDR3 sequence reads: CASTSRDRGYEQYF. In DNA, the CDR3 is TGTGCCAGCACCTCCCGGGACAGGGGCTACGAGCAGTACTTC.

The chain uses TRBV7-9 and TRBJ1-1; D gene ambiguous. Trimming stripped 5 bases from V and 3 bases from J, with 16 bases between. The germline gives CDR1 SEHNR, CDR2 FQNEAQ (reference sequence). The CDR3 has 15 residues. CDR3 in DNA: TGTGCCAGCAGCCCCCCTTCTACCCGGTACACTGAAGCTTTCTTT. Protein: CASSPPSTRYTEAFF.

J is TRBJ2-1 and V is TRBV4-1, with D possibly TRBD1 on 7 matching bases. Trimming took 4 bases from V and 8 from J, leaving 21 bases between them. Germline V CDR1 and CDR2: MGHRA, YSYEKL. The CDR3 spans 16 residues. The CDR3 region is CASSRGGGDLDDEQFF. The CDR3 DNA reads TGCGCCAGCAGCCGCGGAGGGGGCGATCTCGACGATGAGCAGTTCTTC.

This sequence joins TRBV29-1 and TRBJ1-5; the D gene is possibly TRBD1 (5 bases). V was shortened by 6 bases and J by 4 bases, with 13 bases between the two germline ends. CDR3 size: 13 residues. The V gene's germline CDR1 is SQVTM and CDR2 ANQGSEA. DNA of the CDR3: TGCAGCGTCGCCTCGGGACTTAATCAGCCCCAGCATTTT. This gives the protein CSVASGLNQPQHF. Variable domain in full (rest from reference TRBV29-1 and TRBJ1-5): SAVISQKPSRDICQRGTSLTIQCQVDSQVTMMFWYRQQPGQSLTLIATANQGSEATYESGFVIDKFPISRPNLTFSTLTVSNMSPEDSSIYLCSVASGLNQPQHFGDGTRLSIL.

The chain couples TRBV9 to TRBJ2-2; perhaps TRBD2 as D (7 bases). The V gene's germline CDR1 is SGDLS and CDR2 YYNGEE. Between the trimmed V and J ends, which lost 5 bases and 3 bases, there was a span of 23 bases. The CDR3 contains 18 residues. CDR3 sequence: CASRVMNGGAIHTGELFF. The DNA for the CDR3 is TGTGCCAGCAGGGTGATGAATGGGGGGGCTATACACACCGGGGAGCTGTTTTTT.

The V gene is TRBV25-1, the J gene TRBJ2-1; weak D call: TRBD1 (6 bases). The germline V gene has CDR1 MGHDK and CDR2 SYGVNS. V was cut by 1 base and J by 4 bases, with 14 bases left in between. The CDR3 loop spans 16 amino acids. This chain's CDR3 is CASSELSGGAYNEQFF. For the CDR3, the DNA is TGTGCCAGCAGTGAATTAAGTGGGGGCGCGTACAATGAGCAGTTCTTC.

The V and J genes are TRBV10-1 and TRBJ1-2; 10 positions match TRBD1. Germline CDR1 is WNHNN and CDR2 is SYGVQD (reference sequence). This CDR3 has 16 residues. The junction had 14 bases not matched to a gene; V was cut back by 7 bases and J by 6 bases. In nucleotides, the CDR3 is TGCGCCAGCATCAGTGCCGGGACAGGGGAGTTCCATGGCTACACCTTC. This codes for CASISAGTGEFHGYTF.

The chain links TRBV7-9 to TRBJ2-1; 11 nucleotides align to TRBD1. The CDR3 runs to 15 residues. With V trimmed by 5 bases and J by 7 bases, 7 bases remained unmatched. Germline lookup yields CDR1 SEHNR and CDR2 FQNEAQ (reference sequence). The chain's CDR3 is CASSLGQGASNEQFF. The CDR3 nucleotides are TGTGCCAGCAGCCTAGGACAGGGGGCGAGTAATGAGCAGTTCTTC. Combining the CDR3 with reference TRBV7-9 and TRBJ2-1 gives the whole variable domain DTGVSQNPRHKITKRGQNVTFRCDPISEHNRLYWYRQTLGQGPEFLTYFQNEAQLEKSRLLSDRFSAERPKGSFSTLEIQRTEQGDSAMYLCASSLGQGASNEQFFGPGTRLTVL.

The CDR3 DNA sequence: TGTGCCAGCAGGGTGGTCGAAAAACTGTTTTTT. This gives the protein CASRVVEKLFF. The chain employs TRBV7-9 and TRBJ1-4; no reliable D call. Germline V gene data show CDR1 as SEHNR and CDR2 as FQNEAQ (reference sequence). CDR3 length: 11 amino acids. The V end lost 6 bases, the J end lost 8 bases, and 7 bases lay between the germline ends.